These 21 T cell receptor beta chains came from one sample sequenced in a study of CD8 T cells in ankylosing spondylitis. Using its own MiXCR run on the 5' RACE reads, TCRdb lists one record per CDR3 protein. This sample carries about 160,000 distinct CDR3 sequences, around 17% of them seen once, and the ten largest clones take about 7.6%. Input material: blood, either unsorted or a sorted T cell fraction (not recorded which). The origin of the receptors is a male donor with ankylosing spondylitis or in good health (not recorded which).

Remarks on this clonotype: One end of the junction varies from germline; a read error may be responsible. The V call is TRBV20-1, the J call TRBJ1-4; possible D gene TRBD1, 6 bases. Germline-derived CDR1 and CDR2 are DFQATT and SNEGSKA (reference sequence). The CDR3 totals 12 residues. DNA of the CDR3: TGCAGTGCCAGGGGACGTTTCGAAAAACTGCTTTTT. Translating gives CSARGRFEKLLF.

This chain uses TRBV10-3 with TRBJ1-1; TRBD1 might be the D (5 bases). Germline CDR1 and CDR2: ENHRY and SYGVKD. Trimming cost V 6 bases and J 1 base, with 12 bases left between them. The CDR3 contains 14 residues. CDR3 sequence reads: CAIRPDSTNTEAFF. The CDR3 DNA follows: TGTGCCATCAGGCCCGACAGTACGAACACTGAAGCTTTCTTT.

This clonotype appeared many times. The rearrangement links TRBV11-2 to TRBJ2-3; D not certain. V dropped 5 bases and J dropped 0 bases, with 6 bases sitting between them. Germline V gene data show CDR1 as SGHAT and CDR2 as FQNNGV. The CDR3 sequence is 13 residues long. CDR3 in DNA: TGTGCCAGCAGCCCCCCCAGCACAGATACGCAGTATTTT. Translation gives CASSPPSTDTQYF.

The V and J genes are TRBV19 and TRBJ1-4; 8 nucleotides agree with TRBD1. The V gene's germline CDR1 is LNHDA and CDR2 SQIVND (reference sequence). The CDR3 totals 14 residues. The trim removed 6 bases at V and 7 bases at J, leaving 7 bases unmatched. The CDR3 here is CASSKGTGIEKLFF. The DNA for the CDR3 is TGTGCCAGTAGCAAAGGGACAGGAATTGAAAAACTGTTTTTT.

The V and J genes are TRBV3-1 and TRBJ2-3; D remains ambiguous. The CDR3 is 14 residues long. Per germline, CDR1 LGHDT and CDR2 YNNKEL (reference sequence). V was clipped by 4 bases and J by 3 bases, with 11 bases between them. Written as DNA, the CDR3 is TGTGCCAGCAGCCCACTGGCCCCAACAGATACGCAGTATTTT. Translated, it gives CASSPLAPTDTQYF.

This clonotype was detected only a few times. The gene calls are TRBV7-9 and TRBJ2-7; D is undetermined. Germline-derived CDR1 and CDR2 are SEHNR and FQNEAQ (reference sequence). V was cut by 5 bases and J by 4 bases, with 18 bases left in between. The length of the CDR3 is 15 residues. The CDR3 DNA sequence: TGTGCCAGCAGCCGTTCCAGCGCGAGTACTTACGAGCAGTACTTC. Translating gives CASSRSSASTYEQYF.

This clonotype was counted many times. The V and J genes are TRBV3-1 and TRBJ1-1; D is possibly TRBD1 (6 bases). In germline, CDR1 is LGHDT, CDR2 YNNKEL (reference sequence). CDR3 length equals 14 residues. V dropped 1 base and J dropped 1 base, with 7 bases sitting between them. The CDR3 region is CASSQATGNTEAFF. Written as DNA, the CDR3 is TGTGCCAGCAGCCAAGCGACAGGGAACACTGAAGCTTTCTTT.

This clonotype was counted many times. This chain joins TRBV20-1 and TRBJ1-2; 10 nucleotides agree with TRBD1. The CDR3 covers 14 residues. The V segment lost 6 bases and the J segment 5 bases; nucleotides outside the gene matches: 9. Germline-derived CDR1 and CDR2 are DFQATT and SNEGSKA (reference sequence). CDR3 sequence (DNA): TGCAGTGCAAAGAGGACAGGGGGATTATATGGCTACACCTTC. This codes for CSAKRTGGLYGYTF.

The V and J genes are TRBV24-1 and TRBJ2-7, with D perhaps matching TRBD1 or TRBD2 (6 bases each). In germline, CDR1 is KGHDR, CDR2 SFDVKD. This CDR3 has 13 amino acids. V lost 4 bases, J lost 3 bases, and 9 bases lay in between. The CDR3 loop reads CATSEGGGYEQYF. The CDR3, as DNA: TGTGCCACCAGTGAAGGAGGGGGCTACGAGCAGTACTTC.

DNA for the CDR3: TGTGCCAGCAGCGTATCTCCGAACACCGGGGAGCTGTTTTTT. It codes for CASSVSPNTGELFF. The chain joins TRBV9 to TRBJ2-2; D is unresolved. Trimming left V 1 base short and J 0 bases short, with 4 bases between. CDR3 length equals 14 residues. Germline CDR1 is SGDLS and CDR2 is YYNGEE.

In this sample, this clonotype turned up a few times. The chain employs TRBV20-1 and TRBJ2-5, with D maybe TRBD2 (5 bases). This CDR3 has 12 amino acids. Deletions cut 6 bases from V and 4 bases from J, with 12 bases between. CDR1 and CDR2 (germline): DFQATT, SNEGSKA (reference sequence). The CDR3: CSAALLGETQYF. The CDR3 nucleotides are TGCAGTGCCGCGCTACTAGGAGAGACCCAGTACTTC.

This clonotype was seen repeatedly, ten times or more. The J gene is TRBJ1-5, the V gene TRBV12-3 or TRBV12-4; D is possibly TRBD1 (6 bases). Trimming took off 3 bases at V and 6 bases at J, with 15 bases between the two ends. The CDR3 runs 15 residues. The CDR3, as DNA: TGTGCCAGCAGTTTCGCTGGGGGCGGGGGTCAGCCCCAGCATTTT. Translated, it gives CASSFAGGGGQPQHF.

This clonotype has more than one count but fewer than ten. This rearrangement joins TRBV6-2 or TRBV6-3 to TRBJ2-6, with D uncertain. CDR1 and CDR2 (germline): MNHEY, SVGEGT. The CDR3 length is 11 residues. The V end was cut by 8 bases, the J end by 1 base, with 0 bases between. In DNA, the CDR3 is TGTGCCAGCTCTGGGGCCAACGTCCTGACTTTC. This codes for CASSGANVLTF.

This clonotype appeared a single time. The chain carries TRBV20-1 and TRBJ2-1; 9 nucleotides match TRBD2. V was pared by 0 bases and J by 8 bases, with 11 bases of the junction left unmatched. Germline V gene data show CDR1 as DFQATT and CDR2 as SNEGSKA (reference sequence). The CDR3 runs to 16 residues. CDR3 sequence reads: CSARDLRGRALYEQFF. The CDR3 DNA follows: TGCAGTGCTAGAGATTTGCGCGGGAGGGCCCTCTATGAGCAGTTCTTC.

J is TRBJ1-2 and V is TRBV20-1; D gene ambiguous. The germline V gene encodes CDR1 DFQATT and CDR2 SNEGSKA (reference sequence). V lost 3 bases to trimming and J lost 6 bases, with 11 bases between them. The CDR3 covers 12 residues. As DNA, the CDR3 is TGCAGTGCTAGCGGGGAGTTGGATGGCTACACCTTC. Its protein product is CSASGELDGYTF.

This clonotype was observed a handful of times. The gene calls are TRBV12-3 or TRBV12-4 and TRBJ1-4, with unresolved D. V shed 5 bases and J shed 7 bases, with 17 bases lying between them. The CDR3 covers 15 residues. The DNA of the CDR3 is TGTGCCAGCAGTCTCCCCGGGGTTTGGAGTGAAAAACTGTTTTTT. It translates to CASSLPGVWSEKLFF.

The chain couples TRBV27 to TRBJ1-1; the match to TRBD1 covers 10 bases. The CDR3 loop spans 14 amino acids. The trim removed 8 bases at V and 4 bases at J, leaving 7 bases unmatched. Per germline, CDR1 MNHEY and CDR2 SMNVEV (reference sequence). CDR3 nucleotides: TGTGCCAGCTGCCCCGACAGGGGGCTCACTGAAGCTTTCTTT. It codes for CASCPDRGLTEAFF.

Points on this clonotype: One base away lies a much larger clone, so this may be a sequencing read error. CDR3 sequence reads: CASRAGLAGVDTQYF. CDR3 bases: TGCGCCAGCAGAGCAGGACTAGCGGGAGTTGATACGCAGTATTTT. The chain has TRBV5-1 and TRBJ2-3, with 13 bases identical to TRBD2. V dropped 5 bases and J dropped 6; count of bases not matched to a gene: 6. The CDR3 spans 15 residues. Germline assignment: CDR1 SGHRS and CDR2 YFSETQ.

The rearrangement uses TRBV5-4 and TRBJ2-1, with TRBD2 matching 9 bases. This CDR3 contains 17 residues. The germline V gene has CDR1 SGHNT and CDR2 YYREEE (reference sequence). With 4 bases clipped from V and 4 bases from J, the junction kept 12 bases outside the gene matches. The CDR3 coding sequence is TGTGCCAGCAGCGCCAGCGCGGCGGGAGGGCGATACAATGAGCAGTTCTTC. Encoded protein: CASSASAAGGRYNEQFF.

The rearrangement links TRBV19 to TRBJ2-5; perhaps TRBD1 as D (6 bases). The V end was cut by 6 bases, the J end by 1 base, with 24 bases between. There are 18 residues in the CDR3. The germline V gene encodes CDR1 LNHDA and CDR2 SQIVND (reference sequence). The CDR3 spells CASSPPLGTGLSQETQYF. DNA of the CDR3: TGTGCCAGTAGCCCCCCCCTGGGAACAGGGCTAAGCCAAGAGACCCAGTACTTC.

There are a few counts of this clonotype. The chain recombines TRBV7-8 with TRBJ1-1; D might be TRBD1 (5 bases). This CDR3 has 16 residues. Germline CDR1 is SGHVS and CDR2 is FQNEAQ. Trimming shortened V by 2 bases and J by 4 bases, and 17 bases separated the two germline ends. CDR3 region: CASSLRVRGTGTEAFF. DNA for the CDR3: TGTGCCAGCAGCTTAAGGGTGAGAGGGACGGGCACTGAAGCTTTCTTT.